The TCR beta chain described here comes from a study of cytotoxic CD8 clonotypes in ibrutinib-treated CLL. Profiling relied on immunoSEQ multiplex PCR, and the TCRdb table lists in-frame clones only, not all of them. The table has some 28,000 clones, less than 75% seen once. CDR3 length: 15 residues. Germline V gene data show CDR1 as SGHRS and CDR2 as YFSETQ. Trimming removed 0 bases from V and 5 bases from J, with 11 bases in between. V gene TRBV5-1 combines with J gene TRBJ2-2, with D possibly being TRBD2 (6 bases). The specimen was PBMCs, collected before ibrutinib treatment. The source of this sequence is a human donor with chronic lymphocytic leukemia. The CDR3 DNA is TGCGCCAGCAGCTTGGAGGAGGCGGGAACCGGGGAGCTGTTTTTT. It specifies CASSLEEAGTGELFF.